These T cell receptor beta chains were read from a single sample in a study of blood T cell repertoires in COVID-19. Using immunoSEQ multiplex PCR, the repertoire was profiled, and TCRdb retains in-frame clones only, with some absent. The table records 55,000 to 80,000 clones, roughly 87% of them present only once. The material sequenced was peripheral blood. The receptors here all came from a man in his forties or fifties with active COVID-19. The CDR3 runs from the conserved cysteine through the conserved F or W. D genes are given only for firm matches. Not all rows give a size; the values are once, few, many and, for expanded clones, a class.

J | size | V | D | DNA | CDR3
TRBJ1-2 | - | TRBV6-5 | - | TGTGCCAGCAGCGACGGAGGGGCTGACCATTATGGCTACACCTTC | CASSDGGADHYGYTF
TRBJ1-3 | - | TRBV9 | TRBD1 | TGTGCCAGCAGCGTAAGGGACAGGGGGCGAAACACCATATATTTT | CASSVRDRGRNTIYF
TRBJ2-5 | - | TRBV7-2 | TRBD2 | TGTGCCAGCAGCTGGACTAGCTTTGAGACCCAGTACTTC | CASSWTSFETQYF
TRBJ1-3 | - | TRBV9 | TRBD1 | TGTGCCAGCAGCCCCCAAGACAGGGTCTCTGGAAACACCATATATTTT | CASSPQDRVSGNTIYF
TRBJ2-2 | - | TRBV5-6 | - | TGTGCCAGCACTTCCAGTACCACCTACACCGGGGAGCTGTTTTTT | CASTSSTTYTGELFF
TRBJ2-1 | - | TRBV7-2 | TRBD1 | TGTGCCAGCAGCCGAACAGGGGGCAATGAGCAGTTCTTC | CASSRTGGNEQFF
TRBJ2-3 | once | TRBV5-1 | TRBD2 | TGCGCCAGCAGCCAGGGACTAGCGGGGGTACGGCAGTATTTT | CASSQGLAGVRQYF
TRBJ1-2 | once | TRBV5-5 | TRBD1 | TGTGCCAGCAACGTGGGAGTACAGGGGCCCACAGGGGGTTATGGCTACACCTTC | CASNVGVQGPTGGYGYTF
TRBJ1-4 | once | TRBV6-1 | - | TGTGCCAGCAGTGTACGCCAGAACAGGGAAGCTAATGAAAAACTGTTTTTT | CASSVRQNREANEKLFF
TRBJ1-1 | - | TRBV3-1/TRBV3-2 | TRBD1 | TGTGCCAGCACCAGGACAGGACACACTGAAGCTTTCTTT | CASTRTGHTEAFF
TRBJ1-6 | - | TRBV6-6 | - | TGTGCCAGCAGACGGGGGGAAGGGGAGCCCCTCCACTTT | CASRRGEGEPLHF
TRBJ1-2 | - | TRBV3-1/TRBV3-2 | - | TGTGCCAGCAGTCGTGGGGCAGCTGGAGATGGCTACACCTTC | CASSRGAAGDGYTF
TRBJ1-1 | - | TRBV4-3 | - | TGCGCCAGCAGCCAAGGGCGTCCGGGGGGGAACACTGAAGCTTTCTTT | CASSQGRPGGNTEAFF
TRBJ2-5 | - | TRBV19 | - | TGTGCCAGCTCGACAGTATACCAAGAGACCCAGTACTTC | CASSTVYQETQYF
TRBJ2-2 | once | TRBV29-1 | TRBD1 | TGCAGCGTCGTGACAGGGTTAGGGGCCGGGGAGCTGTTTTTT | CSVVTGLGAGELFF
TRBJ1-3 | - | TRBV6-5 | - | TGTGCCAGCAGTTATGAGACATATAGAGTAGGAAACACCATATATTTT | CASSYETYRVGNTIYF
TRBJ2-2 | - | TRBV20-1 | TRBD2 | TGCAGTGCTAGTGCCAGCGGGGGGGCCTCCGGGGAGCTGTTTTTT | CSASASGGASGELFF
TRBJ1-5 | - | TRBV10-3 | TRBD1 | TGTGCCATCAGCACGGGACAGCGAAATCAGCCCCAGCATTTT | CAISTGQRNQPQHF
TRBJ1-2 | few | TRBV5-4 | - | TGTGCCAGCAGCCTAGACTCCTATGGCTACACCTTC | CASSLDSYGYTF
TRBJ2-2 | - | TRBV14 | TRBD2 | TGTGCCAGCAGCCAAGCCGGGACTAGGGGCGGGGAGCTGTTTTTT | CASSQAGTRGGELFF
TRBJ2-5 | - | TRBV5-6 | TRBD1 | TGTGCCAGCAGCTCCACAACAGGGGGCCTATTGGAGACCCAGTACTTC | CASSSTTGGLLETQYF
TRBJ2-5 | - | TRBV29-1 | - | TGCAGCGTTGTCAAGGGGCTCGGGGAGACCCAGTACTTC | CSVVKGLGETQYF
TRBJ2-1 | - | TRBV9 | - | TGTGCCAGCAGCGACCTCGAAGGGGTACAGTTCTTC | CASSDLEGVQFF
TRBJ2-5 | - | TRBV11-1 | TRBD1 | TGTGCCAGCAGCTCCTCAGGGGGCCGACAAGAGACCCAGTACTTC | CASSSSGGRQETQYF
TRBJ1-1 | - | TRBV7-9 | - | TGTGCCAGCAGCTTATGGACAGTGAACACTGAAGCTTTCTTT | CASSLWTVNTEAFF
TRBJ1-1 | - | TRBV4-1 | TRBD1 | TGCGCCAGCAGACGACAGGGAGGTAATACTGAAGCTTTCTTT | CASRRQGGNTEAFF
TRBJ1-6 | - | TRBV5-1 | TRBD1 | TGCGCCAGCAGCTTGGACAGGGGGCCCCCCAGTAATTCACCCCTCCACTTT | CASSLDRGPPSNSPLHF
TRBJ2-2 | once | TRBV5-1 | - | TGCGCCAGCAGCAGCAGGGGGGAAATCCCCGGGGAGCTGTTTTTT | CASSSRGEIPGELFF
TRBJ2-3 | - | TRBV2 | TRBD1 | TGTGCCAGCAGTGAGACAGGGGGCACAGATACGCAGTATTTT | CASSETGGTDTQYF
TRBJ1-5 | - | TRBV7-9 | TRBD1 | TGTGCCAGCAGCTTAGATGTGACAGGGCGGTGGCAGCCCCAGCATTTT | CASSLDVTGRWQPQHF
TRBJ2-2 | - | TRBV6-5 | - | TGTGCCAGCACCTCCCTTTTCGCCGGGGAGCTGTTTTTT | CASTSLFAGELFF
TRBJ2-1 | - | TRBV6-2/TRBV6-3 | - | TGTGCCAGCAGTCCGAGCGGAAACTACAATGAGCAGTTCTTC | CASSPSGNYNEQFF
TRBJ2-5 | - | TRBV7-6 | TRBD2 | TGTGCCAGCAGCTCGCCGGGACTAGGGGAAGAGACCCAGTACTTC | CASSSPGLGEETQYF
TRBJ2-7 | - | TRBV11-2 | TRBD2 | TGTGCCAGCAGCTGGACAGGGACTAGCGGAGTCTACGAGCAGTACTTC | CASSWTGTSGVYEQYF
TRBJ1-2 | - | TRBV6-6 | - | TGTGCCAGCAGCCGGCCTGTGGGGAGCTATGGCTACACCTTC | CASSRPVGSYGYTF
TRBJ2-1 | - | TRBV9 | - | TGTGCCAGCAGCGTGGGAGGGGGCAATGAGCAGTTCTTC | CASSVGGGNEQFF
TRBJ2-1 | few | TRBV9 | - | TGTGCCAGCAGCCGCAGGGACTTCTCCTACAATGAGCAGTTCTTC | CASSRRDFSYNEQFF
TRBJ1-5 | - | TRBV6-5 | - | TGTGCCAGCAGCCCAGGACAGTTGAATCAGCCCCAGCATTTT | CASSPGQLNQPQHF
TRBJ1-2 | - | TRBV7-9 | - | TGTGCCAGCAGCTTCCCGGGGGGGGACTATGGCTACACCTTC | CASSFPGGDYGYTF
TRBJ2-3 | - | TRBV2 | - | TGTGCCAGCAGTGTAGGGGGGGGCGGGGATACGCAGTATTTT | CASSVGGGGDTQYF
TRBJ2-3 | - | TRBV9 | TRBD2 | TGTGCCAGCAGCGCCGACGCAGCGGGGGGACGCACAGATACGCAGTATTTT | CASSADAAGGRTDTQYF
TRBJ2-1 | once | TRBV24-1 | - | TGTGCCACCAGTGACCCCCGTGGAAGCGGCGATGAGCAGTTCTTC | CATSDPRGSGDEQFF
TRBJ1-2 | - | TRBV10-1 | - | TGCGCCAGCAGTGCTGGAGCTAACTATGGCTACACCTTC | CASSAGANYGYTF
TRBJ1-2 | - | TRBV11-2 | - | TGTGCCAGCAGCTTAGAAGGGGCCGGGCTAAACTATGGCTACACCTTC | CASSLEGAGLNYGYTF